This T cell receptor beta chain was observed in a study of CD8+CD57+ T cells in acquired aplastic anemia. Findings of the study overall: Any difference that existed in CD8+ Simpson's diversity between patients and controls was not significant.

In its sample, this clonotype was seen many times. The target antigen is unknown. The template used for profiling TCR beta VDJ and CDR3 was genomic DNA. TCRdb itself ran the reads through MiXCR, one entry per CDR3 protein. The sample contains hundreds of thousands of distinct CDR3 sequences, 60% to 80% of which appear only once. V was shortened by 0 bases and J by 3 bases, with 11 bases between the two germline ends. Germline V CDR1 and CDR2: LNHNV, YYDKDF (reference sequence). The CDR3 length is 15 residues. The genes are TRBV15 and TRBJ1-2; D is uncertain. The sequence was collected from a human donor in good health, serving as a control. The sequenced sample was sorted CD4+, CD8+, or CD8+CD57+ T cells (not recorded which) from PBMCs. In nucleotides, the CDR3 is TGTGCCACCAGCAGAGATCCCGTAGAGGACTATGGCTACACCTTC. Protein: CATSRDPVEDYGYTF.